What follows are 17 T cell receptor beta chains derived from one specimen sequenced in a study of T cell responses to AZD1222 COVID-19 vaccine (dated by TCRdb to 2020 to 2022). The library was built by means of the immunoSEQ multiplex PCR assay. What TCRdb holds here is the immuneACCESS table cut down to in-frame rearrangements. Part of the clones is not present; checked against another copy, under half of the missing clones reflect an unresolved V gene, and the others are unexplained. The sample profile shows 80,000 to 100,000 clones; 75% to 95% of them were found once. Of the sample, approximately 10% falls within the top ten clones. The time point label corresponds to: about 28 days (+/-7) after the second vaccine dose. This specimen consisted of peripheral blood, obtained 28 days after the second AZD1222 dose. These receptors were taken from an adult who received the AZD1222 COVID-19 vaccine.

This clone appeared once. The same CDR3 also results from other DNA sequences found in this sample. The V and J genes are TRBV5-6 and TRBJ1-5; no clear D gene. Deletions cut 0 bases from V and 0 bases from J, with 7 bases between. The CDR3 is 15 residues long. In germline, CDR1 is SGHDT, CDR2 YYEEEE. CDR3 amino acids: CASSLGGYSNQPQHF. In nucleotides, the CDR3 is TGTGCCAGCAGCTTGGGAGGTTATAGCAATCAGCCCCAGCATTTT.

The CDR3 nucleotides are TGTGCCAGCAGTGGAAGAGGAGGGGCCACAGATACGCAGTATTTT. Its translation is CASSGRGGATDTQYF. The chain has TRBV2 and TRBJ2-3; perhaps TRBD2 as D (6 bases). Trimming cost V 4 bases and J 2 bases, with 13 bases left between them. Germline assignment: CDR1 SNHLY and CDR2 FYNNEI. The CDR3 spans 15 residues.

This chain connects TRBV2 to TRBJ1-1; D is unresolved. Trimming stripped 8 bases from V and 5 bases from J, with 12 bases between. This CDR3 is built from 12 residues. CDR1 SNHLY and CDR2 FYNNEI come from the germline V gene. The CDR3 coding sequence is TGTGCCAGCCAAGGCGTCGGAACTGAAGCTTTCTTT. Translating gives CASQGVGTEAFF.

The chain joins TRBV12-3 or TRBV12-4 to TRBJ2-6; D remains unclear. V gave up 3 bases and J gave up 6 bases, with 0 bases separating them. The CDR3 is 11 residues long. CDR3 nucleotide sequence: TGTGCCAGCAGTTTGGCCAACGTCCTGACTTTC. Its translation: CASSLANVLTF.

In this sample, this clone turned up once. The CDR3 sequence is CASSLTRDRDQPQHF. The DNA for the CDR3 is TGTGCCAGCAGTTTAACAAGGGACCGCGATCAGCCCCAGCATTTT. This chain joins TRBV27 and TRBJ1-5; a weak D match, TRBD1 (5 bases). V lost 2 bases and J lost 5, with 13 bases in between. CDR3 size: 15 residues. Germline values: CDR1 MNHEY, CDR2 SMNVEV (reference sequence).

The V call is TRBV28, the J call TRBJ1-5, with D possibly matching TRBD1 (6 bases). Germline V gives CDR1 MDHEN, CDR2 SYDVKM. V shed 6 bases and J shed 0 bases, with 21 bases lying between them. The length of the CDR3 is 18 residues. CDR3 in amino acids: CASSTLPPGAPSNQPQHF. The DNA for the CDR3 is TGTGCCAGCAGCACTCTACCCCCAGGGGCTCCTAGCAATCAGCCCCAGCATTTT. The entire variable domain, with the rest obtained from reference TRBV28 and TRBJ1-5, is as follows: DVKVTQSSRYLVKRTGEKVFLECVQDMDHENMFWYRQDPGLGLRLIYFSYDVKMKEKGDIPEGYSVSREKKERFSLILESASTNQTSMYLCASSTLPPGAPSNQPQHFGDGTRLSIL.

The chain couples TRBV30 to TRBJ2-2; 7 bases map to TRBD1. The CDR3 sequence is 15 residues long. The germline V gene encodes CDR1 GTSNPN and CDR2 SVGIG (reference sequence). V lost 5 bases and J lost 3; bases outside the gene matches: 9. DNA of the CDR3: TGTGCCTGGCGGCACCGGGGACAGTACACCGGGGAGCTGTTTTTT. Translated, it gives CAWRHRGQYTGELFF.

This clone has just a few counts. A read error may produce the germline difference seen at one junction end. The chain combines TRBV5-8 with TRBJ1-1; TRBD1 aligns across 9 bases. This CDR3 spans 14 amino acids. The germline V gene encodes CDR1 SGHTS and CDR2 YDEGEE. CDR3 region: CATGQGSLKTEAFF. CDR3 coding DNA: TGTGCCACCGGACAGGGGTCCCTGAAGACTGAAGCTTTCTTT.

The J gene is TRBJ2-2, the V gene TRBV9; 12 positions agree with TRBD2. J gave up 5 bases and V 3 bases, and 11 bases lay outside the gene matches. Germline CDR1 is SGDLS and CDR2 is YYNGEE. The CDR3 loop spans 18 amino acids. DNA of the CDR3: TGTGCCAGCAGCGGTATAGCTTGGGGGACTAGCGGGACCGGGGAGCTGTTTTTT. This codes for CASSGIAWGTSGTGELFF.

CDR3 DNA sequence: TGCAGCCTGCGGGACCCAAACTATGGCTACACCTTC. Protein product: CSLRDPNYGYTF. The chain uses TRBV29-1 and TRBJ1-2; TRBD1 might be the D (5 bases). The CDR3 is 12 amino acids. Germline V gives CDR1 SQVTM, CDR2 ANQGSEA. V lost 8 bases and J 2 bases, leaving 12 bases between the germline ends.

The CDR3 here is CASSYTGGWEKLFF. As DNA, the CDR3 is TGTGCCAGCAGTTATACAGGGGGCTGGGAAAAACTGTTTTTT. The J gene is TRBJ1-4, the V gene TRBV6-5, with 9 bases aligning to TRBD1. There are 14 residues in the CDR3. V trimming: 3 bases; J trimming: 8 bases; junction bases outside the gene matches: 4. Germline CDR1 MNHEY, CDR2 SVGAGI.

J is TRBJ2-5 and V is TRBV18; the match to TRBD1 covers 9 bases. Germline trimming cut 4 bases from V and 1 base from J; bases unmatched to any gene: 1. The CDR3 totals 14 residues. Per the germline V gene, CDR1 is KGHSH and CDR2 is LQKENI. CDR3 residues: CASSQTGGQETQYF. DNA of the CDR3: TGTGCCAGCTCACAGACAGGGGGCCAAGAGACCCAGTACTTC.

In this sample, this clone turned up once. The V gene is TRBV11-2, the J gene TRBJ1-1; 9 bases map to TRBD1. V dropped 6 bases and J dropped 0; count of bases not matched to a gene: 8. The CDR3 has 16 residues. Germline values: CDR1 SGHAT, CDR2 FQNNGV. CDR3 coding DNA: TGTGCCAGCAGGGCCGGGACAGGGTTCATGAACACTGAAGCTTTCTTT. Translating it yields CASRAGTGFMNTEAFF.

This clone was detected only a few times. The J gene is TRBJ1-4, the V gene TRBV11-2; no firm D call. Trimming shortened V by 4 bases and J by 15 bases, and 15 bases separated the two germline ends. This CDR3 is 12 amino acids long. Germline CDR1 is SGHAT and CDR2 is FQNNGV. The CDR3 region has the DNA TGTGCCAGCAGCTCCTTGACCCGGGCTGTGTTTTTT. Its protein product is CASSSLTRAVFF.

The chain joins TRBV6-5 to TRBJ2-7; no firm D call. Between the trimmed V and J ends, which lost 7 bases and 2 bases, there was a span of 9 bases. The CDR3 has 12 amino acids. From germline, CDR1 is MNHEY and CDR2 SVGAGI. CDR3 region: CASMVFPYEQYF. In nucleotides, the CDR3 is TGTGCCAGCATGGTGTTTCCCTACGAGCAGTACTTC.

The J gene is TRBJ2-7, the V gene TRBV27, with D perhaps assigned TRBD1 or TRBD2 (6 bases each). Germline V gene sequence: CDR1 MNHEY, CDR2 SMNVEV (reference sequence). V lost 6 bases, J lost 2 bases, and 20 bases lay in between. This CDR3 has 16 amino acids. The CDR3 reads CASREGVLVPPYEQYF. CDR3 sequence (DNA): TGTGCCAGCAGGGAGGGGGTATTGGTTCCTCCCTACGAGCAGTACTTC.

The chain has TRBV5-1 and TRBJ2-1; TRBD2 matches 7 bases. CDR1 and CDR2 from the germline V gene are SGHRS and YFSETQ. This CDR3 has 15 residues. V lost 2 bases and J lost 0; bases outside the gene matches: 2. CDR3 DNA: TGCGCCAGCAGCTTTGGCGGGAGCTCCTACAATGAGCAGTTCTTC. This sequence encodes CASSFGGSSYNEQFF.